The rows below give T cell receptor beta chains drawn from one sample of a study of CD8 T cells in ankylosing spondylitis. TCRdb reanalysed the 5' RACE reads using MiXCR and keeps one entry per CDR3 protein. The sample records about 340,000 distinct CDR3 sequences, over 12% being singletons. The source material was blood, either unsorted or a sorted T cell fraction (not recorded which). The receptor source for this set is a male donor with ankylosing spondylitis or in good health (not recorded which). CDR3s include the opening cysteine and the closing phenylalanine or tryptophan. The D gene is left open where the match is weak. Clone sizes are given selectively: once, few, many, or a class where the clone is expanded.

J | V | size | D | DNA | CDR3
TRBJ1-2 | TRBV3-1 | few | . | TGTGCCAGCAGGAAAGGAGGGGATGGCTACACCTTC | CASRKGGDGYTF
TRBJ1-2 | TRBV20-1 | . | . | TGCAGTGCTAATACAGGGCAAACCTATGGCTACACCTTC | CSANTGQTYGYTF
TRBJ1-5 | TRBV27 | . | . | TGTGCCAGCAGTTTATCGACAGGATCGACGGGGCCCCAGCATTTT | CASSLSTGSTGPQHF
TRBJ1-1 | TRBV6-6 | many | . | TGTGCCAGCAGTTATGAGGGCACTGAAGCTTTCTTT | CASSYEGTEAFF
TRBJ2-1 | TRBV12-3/TRBV12-4 | many | TRBD2 | TGTGCCAGCAGTTTTCTAGCGGGGGGGACGAATGAGCAGTTCTTC | CASSFLAGGTNEQFF
TRBJ1-5 | TRBV6-4 | . | . | TGTGCCAGCAGTGACTCTGACAAGGGCAATCAGCCCCAGCATTTT | CASSDSDKGNQPQHF
TRBJ2-5 | TRBV5-1 | . | TRBD1 | TGCGCCAGCAGCATTCCCACAGGGGGTGTCCAAGAGACCCAGTACTTC | CASSIPTGGVQETQYF
TRBJ2-2 | TRBV5-6 | . | . | TGTGCCAGCAGCTCGGGACTCAGCTGCGGGGAGCTGTTTTTT | CASSSGLSCGELFF
TRBJ1-4 | TRBV4-2 | . | . | TGTGCCAGCAGCCAAGGGGCGGCAACTAATGAAAAACTGTTTTTT | CASSQGAATNEKLFF
TRBJ2-7 | TRBV5-1 | many | TRBD2 | TGCGCCAGCAGCTTGATAGCGGGGGAGGCGACGCAGTACTTC | CASSLIAGEATQYF
TRBJ2-1 | TRBV4-2 | few | TRBD2 | TGTGCCAGCAGCCCGTTGCGGGGGGCAGCCTACAATGAGCAGTTCTTC | CASSPLRGAAYNEQFF
TRBJ2-3 | TRBV12-3/TRBV12-4 | . | TRBD2 | TGTGCCAGCAGTCCCGAGGGCGGGGGGTGGGATACGCAGTATTTT | CASSPEGGGWDTQYF
TRBJ1-4 | TRBV7-9 | . | . | TGTGCCAGCAGCTCCCGGGGGCAGAATGAAAAACTGTTTTTT | CASSSRGQNEKLFF
TRBJ1-6 | TRBV7-9 | . | . | TGTGCCAGCAGCTTAGGGGGGGAGCGGGCACCCCTCCACTTT | CASSLGGERAPLHF
TRBJ2-5 | TRBV20-1 | . | . | TGCAGTGCCGCGGACAAGCCTCAAGAGACCAAGTACTTC | CSAADKPQETKYF
TRBJ1-4 | TRBV12-3/TRBV12-4 | many | TRBD1 | TGTGCCAGCAACTCCCGGGACAGGAGGGAAAAACTGTTTTTT | CASNSRDRREKLFF
TRBJ2-3 | TRBV5-1 | few | . | TGCGCCAGCAGTGCATCAGGGGGCACAGATACGCAGTATTTT | CASSASGGTDTQYF
TRBJ2-1 | TRBV6-1 | . | TRBD2 | TGTGCCAGCAGCCGACGACTAGCGGGAGTATTCAGTGAGCAGTTCTTC | CASSRRLAGVFSEQFF
TRBJ2-7 | TRBV5-8 | few | . | TGTGCCAGCAGCTATTTCAGAGGTCATCAATCCTACGAGCAGTACTTC | CASSYFRGHQSYEQYF
TRBJ1-1 | TRBV5-1 | few | . | TGCGCCACTTCCCGAGAGGGAGGGAACACTGAAGCTTTCTTT | CATSREGGNTEAFF
TRBJ2-3 | TRBV5-5 | . | . | TGTGCCAGCAGACACGGAGTCACAGATACGCAGTATTTT | CASRHGVTDTQYF
TRBJ2-5 | TRBV10-1 | few | . | TGCGCCAGCAGTGAGTCCGGAAGGGGACAAGGTTTATTTGAGACCCAGTACTTC | CASSESGRGQGLFETQYF
TRBJ1-1 | TRBV15 | few | . | TGTGCCACCAGCCGGACCGCGAAGGACACTGAAGCTTTCTTT | CATSRTAKDTEAFF
TRBJ1-2 | TRBV5-1 | . | . | TGCGCCAGCAGATTGGATTCGGGCAGGGAGGGTGGCTACACCTTC | CASRLDSGREGGYTF
TRBJ1-5 | TRBV7-8 | . | . | TGTGCCAGCAGCGGCCGGCAGGGCAATCAGCCCCAGCATTTT | CASSGRQGNQPQHF
TRBJ2-7 | TRBV27 | few | . | TGTGCCAGCAGTCCCCTCGAATCGGGCCAAAAAGGGGTCTACGAGCAGTACTTC | CASSPLESGQKGVYEQYF
TRBJ1-5 | TRBV30 | . | . | TGTGCCTGGAGTGGACCCACGGGGACCCAGCATTTT | CAWSGPTGTQHF
TRBJ1-1 | TRBV4-2 | few | . | TGTGCCAGCAGCCAATCGGACACTCTGAACACTGAAGCTTTCTTT | CASSQSDTLNTEAFF
TRBJ2-7 | TRBV5-1 | . | . | TGCGCCAGCAGACTAGGGCTCGGACTCGGAACCTACGAGCAGTACTTC | CASRLGLGLGTYEQYF
TRBJ2-2 | TRBV6-2/TRBV6-3 | . | . | TGTGCCAGCAGTTCCACCCGAAACACCGGGGAGCTGTTTTTT | CASSSTRNTGELFF
TRBJ2-5 | TRBV5-1 | . | . | TGCGCCAGCAGCCCTTCTCCGGCCCAAGAGACCCAGTACTTC | CASSPSPAQETQYF
TRBJ1-2 | TRBV7-9 | many | TRBD1 | TGTGCCAGCAGCTACACAGGGGTAGGAAACTATGGCTACACCTTC | CASSYTGVGNYGYTF
TRBJ2-1 | TRBV20-1 | . | TRBD2 | TGCAGTGCTGTTGAACTAGCGGGAAGGAATGAGCAGTTCTTC | CSAVELAGRNEQFF
TRBJ2-2 | TRBV5-1 | many | . | TGCGCCAGCAGCTTGAGGGGCGTCCCCCACACCGGGGAGCTGTTTTTT | CASSLRGVPHTGELFF
TRBJ2-3 | TRBV30 | few | TRBD2 | TGTGCCTACCGGACTAGCGGGAGGACAGATACGCAGTATTTT | CAYRTSGRTDTQYF
TRBJ2-5 | TRBV4-2 | . | TRBD2 | TGTGCCAGCAGCCACGCTCTAGCGGGGGGAGCCCAAGAGACCCAGTACTTC | CASSHALAGGAQETQYF
TRBJ2-3 | TRBV29-1 | few | TRBD1 | TGCAGCGTTGGACAGGGGGCGGACACAGATACGCAGTATTTT | CSVGQGADTDTQYF
TRBJ1-2 | TRBV4-1 | many | . | TGCGCCAGCAGCCAAGAGGGGAGGTTCTATAACACCTTC | CASSQEGRFYNTF
TRBJ2-3 | TRBV29-1 | . | . | TGCAGTGCGGACCAGGACGCGACTAGCACAGATACGCAGTATTTT | CSADQDATSTDTQYF
TRBJ2-7 | TRBV3-1 | . | TRBD1 | TGTGCCAGCACCCAAGGTCCCGGACAGGGAAACTACGAGCAGTACTTC | CASTQGPGQGNYEQYF
TRBJ2-2 | TRBV10-3 | . | TRBD1 | TGTGCCATCCGGGGGACAGGGCCCACCGGGGAGCTGTTTTTT | CAIRGTGPTGELFF
TRBJ2-5 | TRBV29-1 | few | TRBD1 | TGCAGCCTCCGACAGGGCCAAGAGACCCAGTACTTC | CSLRQGQETQYF
TRBJ2-2 | TRBV5-1 | many | . | TGCGCCAGCAGCTTGGCGGTTCAGGGTGGACGGACCGGGGAGCTGTTTTTT | CASSLAVQGGRTGELFF